The 28 T cell receptor beta chains reported below all come from one sample, sequenced in a study of cytomegalovirus exposure and HLA in healthy donors. It was with 60 Vbeta and 13 Jbeta primers that the PCR ran. Produced via immunoSEQ multiplex PCR; TCRdb's table is partial and in-frame only. The sample holds roughly 160,000 clones, 80% to 90% seen once. Sequences were obtained from PBMCs. The receptor source for this set is a man aged 25 to 40 in good health and CMV-seropositive.

This chain joins TRBV4-3 and TRBJ2-5; the match to TRBD2 covers 7 bases. Germline V CDR1 and CDR2: LGHNA, YSLEER. Trimming at V came to 4 bases and at J to 4 bases, leaving 9 bases not matched to a gene. There are 15 residues in the CDR3. The CDR3 is CASSLARGGVETQYF. The CDR3 bases are TGCGCCAGCAGCCTGGCACGCGGGGGTGTAGAGACCCAGTACTTC.

V is TRBV5-6 and J is TRBJ2-7; D is unclear. The CDR3 is made up of 14 amino acids. Germline V gives CDR1 SGHDT, CDR2 YYEEEE. With 0 bases removed from V and 5 bases from J, the gap between germline ends came to 12 bases. For the CDR3, the DNA is TGTGCCAGCAGCTTGGACACTATCGAGAACGAGCAGTACTTC. This sequence encodes CASSLDTIENEQYF.

This chain uses TRBV5-1 with TRBJ2-7; 8 nucleotides align to TRBD1. Trimming cost V 4 bases and J 1 base; bases outside gene matches: 7. The germline V gene encodes CDR1 SGHRS and CDR2 YFSETQ. This CDR3 has 15 amino acids. The CDR3 DNA follows: TGCGCCAGCAGCCCTGGACAGGGTAGGTCCTACGAGCAGTACTTC. Its protein product is CASSPGQGRSYEQYF.

The rearrangement uses TRBV5-5 and TRBJ1-5; possible D gene TRBD1, 5 bases. CDR1 is SGHKS, CDR2 YYEKEE, per germline (reference sequence). V was clipped by 0 bases and J by 1 base, with 14 bases between them. This CDR3 spans 17 amino acids. CDR3 bases: TGTGCCAGCAGCTTGGAGCAGGGCTTGAGCAGCAATCAGCCCCAGCATTTT. Translating it yields CASSLEQGLSSNQPQHF. Looking up the rest from reference TRBV5-5 and TRBJ1-5 gives the full variable domain: DAGVTQSPTHLIKTRGQQVTLRCSPISGHKSVSWYQQVLGQGPQFIFQYYEKEERGRGNFPDRFSARQFPNYSSELNVNALLLGDSALYLCASSLEQGLSSNQPQHFGDGTRLSIL.

The DNA of the CDR3 is TGTGCCAGCAGCTTGCGACTAGCGGGATTGAACACCGGGGAGCTGTTTTTT. This gives the protein CASSLRLAGLNTGELFF. The chain is built from TRBV5-4 and TRBJ2-2; 11 nucleotides agree with TRBD2. J was trimmed by 1 base and V by 1 base; bases with no gene match: 3. Germline values: CDR1 SGHNT, CDR2 YYREEE (reference sequence). The CDR3 runs 17 residues.

The chain has TRBV27 and TRBJ1-2; 10 bases line up with TRBD1. The CDR3 totals 15 residues. V shed 5 bases and J 2 bases; nucleotides not matched to a gene: 5. Germline CDR1 and CDR2: MNHEY and SMNVEV (reference sequence). The CDR3 here is CASSRTGGQNYGYTF. The CDR3, as DNA: TGTGCCAGCAGTCGGACAGGGGGTCAGAACTATGGCTACACCTTC.

This chain connects TRBV7-9 to TRBJ1-2; D is uncertain. The CDR3 totals 14 residues. CDR1 and CDR2 from the germline V gene are SEHNR and FQNEAQ (reference sequence). Between the trimmed V and J ends, which lost 1 base and 6 bases, there was a span of 12 bases. The CDR3, as DNA: TGTGCCAGCAGCTTAGAAGTTGACTCTCATGGCTACACCTTC. This translates into CASSLEVDSHGYTF.

The J gene is TRBJ2-4, the V gene TRBV5-6; 9 bases are shared with TRBD1. Germline V CDR1 and CDR2: SGHDT, YYEEEE. With V trimmed by 4 bases and J by 1 base, 3 bases remained unmatched. The length of the CDR3 is 15 residues. CDR3 DNA sequence: TGTGCCAGCAGCCCGGACAGGGGCGCCAAAAACATTCAGTACTTC. As protein: CASSPDRGAKNIQYF.

DNA for the CDR3: TGTGCCGGAGAGGCAGGGTATACTGAAGCTTTCTTT. Translation gives CAGEAGYTEAFF. The chain carries TRBV7-2 and TRBJ1-1; D perhaps matches TRBD1 (5 bases). The CDR3 has 12 residues. Trimming pared 11 bases from V and 5 bases from J, leaving 15 bases between. The germline CDR1 and CDR2 sequences are SGHTA and FQGNSA.

V is TRBV18 and J is TRBJ2-5; 11 bases align to TRBD2. This CDR3 comprises 18 residues. The V gene's germline CDR1 is KGHSH and CDR2 LQKENI. With 3 bases clipped from V and 1 base from J, the junction kept 10 bases outside the gene matches. The CDR3 region is CASSPPTGTSGIQETQYF. CDR3 DNA: TGTGCCAGCTCACCGCCGACCGGGACTAGCGGCATCCAAGAGACCCAGTACTTC.

The chain is built from TRBV18 and TRBJ2-3; TRBD2 aligns across 10 bases. The junction had 6 bases not matched to a gene; V was cut back by 3 bases and J by 3 bases. CDR1 and CDR2 (germline): KGHSH, LQKENI. CDR3 length equals 16 residues. The CDR3 coding sequence is TGTGCCAGCTCACCCTCGGGTAGCGGGAGGACAGATACGCAGTATTTT. This gives the protein CASSPSGSGRTDTQYF.

J is TRBJ2-7 and V is TRBV4-3; 8 nucleotides align to TRBD2. Per germline, CDR1 LGHNA and CDR2 YSLEER. The CDR3 covers 20 residues. V dropped 2 bases and J dropped 1; count of bases not matched to a gene: 19. This CDR3 reads CASSQTLFSRGGAFSYEQYF. CDR3 coding DNA: TGCGCCAGCAGCCAAACCCTTTTTTCTCGGGGGGGTGCCTTTTCCTACGAGCAGTACTTC.

V usage is TRBV29-1 and J usage is TRBJ1-1; TRBD1 aligns across 8 bases. Trimming cost V 4 bases and J 6 bases; bases outside gene matches: 4. The V gene's germline CDR1 is SQVTM and CDR2 ANQGSEA. The CDR3 loop spans 12 amino acids. For the CDR3, the DNA is TGCAGCGTTGGGAAGACAGGGGCTGAAGCTTTCTTT. This gives the protein CSVGKTGAEAFF.

The chain has TRBV6-5 and TRBJ2-3; 7 bases align to TRBD2. After removal of 0 bases from V and 0 bases from J, the junction contained 3 bases not matched to a gene. Germline CDR1 is MNHEY and CDR2 is SVGAGI. The CDR3 sequence is 16 residues long. CDR3 bases: TGTGCCAGCAGTTACTCACCTAGCGGAAGCACAGATACGCAGTATTTT. Amino acids: CASSYSPSGSTDTQYF.

V usage is TRBV9 and J usage is TRBJ2-5; D is uncertain. Per the germline V gene, CDR1 is SGDLS and CDR2 is YYNGEE. Trimming took off 1 base at V and 5 bases at J, with 12 bases between the two ends. The CDR3 has 14 amino acids. In nucleotides, the CDR3 is TGTGCCAGCAGCGTAAGCCCCGCGTGGGAGACCCAGTACTTC. Its protein is CASSVSPAWETQYF.

This clone was counted a few times. The chain recombines TRBV7-2 with TRBJ1-5; possible D gene TRBD1, 5 bases. Trimming removed 3 bases at V and 1 base at J, with 10 bases between. From germline, CDR1 is SGHTA and CDR2 FQGNSA. The CDR3 loop spans 15 amino acids. Here the CDR3 DNA reads TGTGCCAGCAGCTTGGGACTCCCAAGCAATCAGCCCCAGCATTTT. It encodes CASSLGLPSNQPQHF.

This chain connects TRBV7-9 to TRBJ2-3; no firm D call. From germline, CDR1 is SEHNR and CDR2 FQNEAQ (reference sequence). CDR3 size: 15 residues. V lost 3 bases to trimming and J lost 2 bases, with 12 bases between them. CDR3 in amino acids: CASSFGRTTTDTQYF. The CDR3 DNA is TGTGCCAGCAGCTTTGGTCGCACTACCACAGATACGCAGTATTTT.

V gene TRBV9 combines with J gene TRBJ2-2, with TRBD1 as a possible D gene (5 bases). V lost 0 bases and J 4 bases, leaving 7 bases between the germline ends. This CDR3 comprises 14 residues. The germline gives CDR1 SGDLS, CDR2 YYNGEE. CDR3 protein: CASSVEGVTGELFF. The CDR3 DNA sequence: TGTGCCAGCAGCGTAGAAGGGGTCACCGGGGAGCTGTTTTTT.

The CDR3 DNA is TGTGCCAGCAGCAGCGGGGTTAACACCGGGGAGCTGTTTTTT. This codes for CASSSGVNTGELFF. V and J are TRBV7-3 and TRBJ2-2; 7 nucleotides line up with TRBD2. Germline CDR1 and CDR2: SGHTA and FQGTGA. This CDR3 has 14 residues. Unmatched junction bases numbered 2, after V lost 5 bases and J lost 2 bases. Full variable domain (missing parts from reference TRBV7-3 and TRBJ2-2): GAGVSQTPSNKVTEKGKYVELRCDPISGHTALYWYRQSLGQGPEFLIYFQGTGAADDSGLPNDRFFAVRPEGSVSTLKIQRTERGDSAVYLCASSSGVNTGELFFGEGSRLTVL.

This clone has just a few counts. The chain combines TRBV19 with TRBJ1-2; D uncertain. This CDR3 is built from 13 residues. Germline CDR1 and CDR2: LNHDA and SQIVND (reference sequence). Deletions cut 11 bases from V and 0 bases from J, with 13 bases between. The CDR3 loop reads CAARGLPNYGYTF. The CDR3 nucleotides are TGTGCCGCTCGGGGTTTACCTAACTATGGCTACACCTTC. The complete variable domain, with remaining parts taken from reference TRBV19 and TRBJ1-2, reads DGGITQSPKYLFRKEGQNVTLSCEQNLNHDAMYWYRQDPGQGLRLIYYSQIVNDFQKGDIAEGYSVSREKKESFPLTVTSAQKNPTAFYLCAARGLPNYGYTFGSGTRLTVV.

This chain connects TRBV7-2 to TRBJ2-3, with 7 bases lining up with TRBD2. CDR3 length: 14 amino acids. The junction had 5 bases not matched to a gene; V was cut back by 5 bases and J by 3 bases. Germline-derived CDR1 and CDR2 are SGHTA and FQGNSA. The CDR3: CASSREVATDTQYF. In DNA, the CDR3 is TGTGCCAGCAGCCGGGAGGTGGCTACAGATACGCAGTATTTT.

The chain couples TRBV18 to TRBJ2-1; D might be TRBD1 (5 bases). V lost 1 base to trimming and J lost 8 bases, with 12 bases between them. CDR1 and CDR2 (germline): KGHSH, LQKENI. The CDR3 length is 14 residues. CDR3 sequence (DNA): TGTGCCAGCTCACCACGGGGCCTTAGGGATGAGCAGTTCTTC. This sequence encodes CASSPRGLRDEQFF.

The chain links TRBV7-9 to TRBJ1-3; 9 bases are a match to TRBD1. The CDR3 runs to 15 residues. CDR1 is SEHNR and CDR2 is FQNEAQ in the germline V gene (reference sequence). Trimming cost V 10 bases and J 4 bases; bases outside gene matches: 11. CDR3 sequence reads: CANRDRAETGNTIYF. DNA of the CDR3: TGTGCCAACAGGGACAGGGCCGAAACGGGAAACACCATATATTTT.

The gene calls are TRBV5-1 and TRBJ2-6; 7 nucleotides agree with TRBD2. This CDR3 spans 17 amino acids. J was trimmed by 1 base and V by 5 bases; bases with no gene match: 9. Germline CDR1 SGHRS, CDR2 YFSETQ. The DNA of the CDR3 is TGCGCCAGCAGATCCCCCTGGGGGGGGTCTGGGGCCAACGTCCTGACTTTC. Its translation: CASRSPWGGSGANVLTF.

The chain recombines TRBV11-3 with TRBJ1-1, with D perhaps TRBD1 (5 bases). The CDR3 sequence is 15 residues long. V lost 6 bases, J lost 5 bases, and 19 bases lay in between. Per the germline V gene, CDR1 is SGHNT and CDR2 is YENEEA. In nucleotides, the CDR3 is TGTGCCAGCAGGTCCGGGGGAACAGGTACTACTGAAGCTTTCTTT. Its protein product is CASRSGGTGTTEAFF.

This clone has only a few counts. The rearrangement links TRBV5-6 to TRBJ1-5, with D uncertain. Germline CDR1 SGHDT, CDR2 YYEEEE. This CDR3 contains 15 residues. V lost 5 bases and J lost 0, with 12 bases in between. The CDR3 nucleotides are TGTGCCAGCAGACGGTGGGAGATTAGCAATCAGCCCCAGCATTTT. It translates to CASRRWEISNQPQHF.

This clone has just one count. The CDR3 protein is CASSLEGAGELFF. The DNA for the CDR3 is TGTGCCAGCAGCTTAGAGGGGGCCGGGGAGCTGTTTTTT. The chain combines TRBV7-2 with TRBJ2-2, with a possible D match to TRBD1 (6 bases). The germline CDR1 and CDR2 sequences are SGHTA and FQGNSA. Trimming removed 1 base from V and 6 bases from J, with 6 bases in between. The CDR3 runs to 13 residues.

This clone was counted between two and nine times. The chain carries TRBV6-5 and TRBJ1-1; unclear D gene. The CDR3 runs 13 residues. Per the germline V gene, CDR1 is MNHEY and CDR2 is SVGAGI. Trimming took off 0 bases at V and 9 bases at J, with 11 bases between the two ends. The CDR3 sequence is CASSYSPPGKAFF. The DNA for the CDR3 is TGTGCCAGCAGTTACTCCCCCCCAGGCAAAGCTTTCTTT.